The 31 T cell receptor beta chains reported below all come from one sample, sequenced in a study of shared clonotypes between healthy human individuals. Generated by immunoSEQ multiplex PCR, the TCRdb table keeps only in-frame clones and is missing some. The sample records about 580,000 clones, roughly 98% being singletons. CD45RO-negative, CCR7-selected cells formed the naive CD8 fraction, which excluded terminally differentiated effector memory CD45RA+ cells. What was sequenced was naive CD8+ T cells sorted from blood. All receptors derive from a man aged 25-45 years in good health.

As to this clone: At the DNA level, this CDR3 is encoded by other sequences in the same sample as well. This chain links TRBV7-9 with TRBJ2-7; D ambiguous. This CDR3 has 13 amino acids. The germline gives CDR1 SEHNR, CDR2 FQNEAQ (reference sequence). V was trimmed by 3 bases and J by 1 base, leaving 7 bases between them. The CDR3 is CASSFGPSYEQYF. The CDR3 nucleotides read TGTGCCAGCAGCTTCGGACCTTCCTACGAGCAGTACTTC.

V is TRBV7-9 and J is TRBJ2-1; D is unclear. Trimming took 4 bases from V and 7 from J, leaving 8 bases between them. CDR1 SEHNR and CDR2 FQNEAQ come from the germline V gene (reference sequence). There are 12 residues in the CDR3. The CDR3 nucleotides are TGTGCCAGCAGCTCACAATTTAATGAGCAGTTCTTC. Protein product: CASSSQFNEQFF.

The CDR3 spells CASSLSLSAGELFF. CDR3 DNA: TGTGCCAGCAGCCTAAGTTTGTCCGCCGGGGAGCTGTTTTTT. J is TRBJ2-2 and V is TRBV7-9; D not resolved. Trimming removed 5 bases from V and 6 bases from J, with 13 bases in between. This CDR3 is built from 14 residues. Germline-derived CDR1 and CDR2 are SEHNR and FQNEAQ (reference sequence). Full variable domain (outside the CDR3, taken from reference TRBV7-9 and TRBJ2-2): DTGVSQNPRHKITKRGQNVTFRCDPISEHNRLYWYRQTLGQGPEFLTYFQNEAQLEKSRLLSDRFSAERPKGSFSTLEIQRTEQGDSAMYLCASSLSLSAGELFFGEGSRLTVL.

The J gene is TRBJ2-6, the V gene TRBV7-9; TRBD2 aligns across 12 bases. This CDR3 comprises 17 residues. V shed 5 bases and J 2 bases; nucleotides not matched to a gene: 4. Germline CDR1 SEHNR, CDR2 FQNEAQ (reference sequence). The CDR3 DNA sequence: TGTGCCAGCAGCCCGAGACTAGCGGGGGCTGGGGCCAACGTCCTGACTTTC. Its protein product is CASSPRLAGAGANVLTF.

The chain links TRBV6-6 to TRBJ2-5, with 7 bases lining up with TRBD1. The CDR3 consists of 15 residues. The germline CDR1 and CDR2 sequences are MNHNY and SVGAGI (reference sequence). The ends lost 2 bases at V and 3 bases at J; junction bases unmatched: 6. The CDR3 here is CASSYLRTGEETQYF. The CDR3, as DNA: TGTGCCAGCAGTTACCTAAGGACAGGTGAAGAGACCCAGTACTTC.

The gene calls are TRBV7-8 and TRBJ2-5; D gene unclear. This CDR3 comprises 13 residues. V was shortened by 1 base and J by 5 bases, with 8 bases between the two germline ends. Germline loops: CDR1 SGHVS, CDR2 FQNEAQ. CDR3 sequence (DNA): TGTGCCAGCAGCTTAGATGTCCTGGAGACCCAGTACTTC. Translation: CASSLDVLETQYF.

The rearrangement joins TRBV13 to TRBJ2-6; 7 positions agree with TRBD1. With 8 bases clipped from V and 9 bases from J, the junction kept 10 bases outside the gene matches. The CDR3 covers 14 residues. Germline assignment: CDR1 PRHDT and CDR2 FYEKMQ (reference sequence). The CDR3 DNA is TGTGCCAGCTCCTTGAGGGGGCTCCTCAACGTCCTGACTTTC. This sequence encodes CASSLRGLLNVLTF.

Here the CDR3 reads CATPRGLAGVETQYF. Written as DNA, the CDR3 is TGTGCCACCCCCCGAGGACTAGCGGGAGTGGAGACCCAGTACTTC. The gene calls are TRBV15 and TRBJ2-5; 13 nucleotides line up with TRBD2. CDR1 LNHNV and CDR2 YYDKDF come from the germline V gene (reference sequence). The V gene end was trimmed by 8 bases and the J gene end by 5 bases; junction bases not matched to a gene: 8. The CDR3 is made up of 15 amino acids.

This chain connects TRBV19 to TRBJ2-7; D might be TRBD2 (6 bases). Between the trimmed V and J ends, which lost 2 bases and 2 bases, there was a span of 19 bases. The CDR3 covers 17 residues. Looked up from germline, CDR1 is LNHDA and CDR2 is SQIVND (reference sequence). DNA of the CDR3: TGTGCCAGTAGTATAAGCCCCCTGGGGGGATTAACCTACGAGCAGTACTTC. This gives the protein CASSISPLGGLTYEQYF. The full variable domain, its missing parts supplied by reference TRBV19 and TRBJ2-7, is DGGITQSPKYLFRKEGQNVTLSCEQNLNHDAMYWYRQDPGQGLRLIYYSQIVNDFQKGDIAEGYSVSREKKESFPLTVTSAQKNPTAFYLCASSISPLGGLTYEQYFGPGTRLTVT.

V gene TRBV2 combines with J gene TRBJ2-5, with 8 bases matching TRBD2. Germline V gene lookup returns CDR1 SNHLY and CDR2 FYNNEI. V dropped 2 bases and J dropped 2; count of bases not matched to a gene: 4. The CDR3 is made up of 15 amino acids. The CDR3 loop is CASSEWRGEQETQYF. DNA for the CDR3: TGTGCCAGCAGTGAATGGCGGGGGGAGCAAGAGACCCAGTACTTC. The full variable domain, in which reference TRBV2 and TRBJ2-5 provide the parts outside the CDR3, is EPEVTQTPSHQVTQMGQEVILRCVPISNHLYFYWYRQILGQKVEFLVSFYNNEISEKSEIFDDQFSVERPDGSNFTLKIRSTKLEDSAMYFCASSEWRGEQETQYFGPGTRLLVL.

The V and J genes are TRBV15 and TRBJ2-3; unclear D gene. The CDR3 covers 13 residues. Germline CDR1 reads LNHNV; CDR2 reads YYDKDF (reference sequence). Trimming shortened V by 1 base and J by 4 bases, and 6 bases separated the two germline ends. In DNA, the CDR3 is TGTGCCACCAGCAGAGCATCTCCAGATACGCAGTATTTT. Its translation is CATSRASPDTQYF.

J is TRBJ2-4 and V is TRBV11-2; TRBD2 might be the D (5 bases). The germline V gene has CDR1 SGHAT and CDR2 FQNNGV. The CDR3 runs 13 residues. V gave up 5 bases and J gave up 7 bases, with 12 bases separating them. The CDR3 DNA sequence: TGTGCCAGCAGCCCCAGGACGGGGAACATTCAGTACTTC. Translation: CASSPRTGNIQYF.

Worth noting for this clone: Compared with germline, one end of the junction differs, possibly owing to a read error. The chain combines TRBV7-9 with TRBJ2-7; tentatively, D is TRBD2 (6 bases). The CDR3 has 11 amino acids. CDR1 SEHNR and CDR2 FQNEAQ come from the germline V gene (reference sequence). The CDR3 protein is CASSRAGLVDF. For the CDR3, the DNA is TGTGCCAGCAGCCGAGCGGGCCTAGTGGACTTC.

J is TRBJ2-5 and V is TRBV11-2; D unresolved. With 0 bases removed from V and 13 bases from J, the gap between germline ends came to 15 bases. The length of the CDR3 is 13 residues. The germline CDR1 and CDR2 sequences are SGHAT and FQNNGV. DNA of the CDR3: TGTGCCAGCAGCTTAGACCGCGGCTTGAGGCTGTACTTC. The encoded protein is CASSLDRGLRLYF.

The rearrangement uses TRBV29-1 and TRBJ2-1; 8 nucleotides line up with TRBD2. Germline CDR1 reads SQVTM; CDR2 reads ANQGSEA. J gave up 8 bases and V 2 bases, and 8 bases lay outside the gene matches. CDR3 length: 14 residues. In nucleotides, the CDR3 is TGCAGCGTTGAACTAGCGGGTTTCGGGGATGAGCAGTTCTTC. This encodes CSVELAGFGDEQFF.

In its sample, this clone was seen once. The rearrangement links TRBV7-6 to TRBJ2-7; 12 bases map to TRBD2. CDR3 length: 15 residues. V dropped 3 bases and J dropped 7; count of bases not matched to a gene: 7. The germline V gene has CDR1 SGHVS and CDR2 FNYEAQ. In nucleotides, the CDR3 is TGTGCCAGCAGCTTGTCTAGCGGGAGGGCCGAAGAGCAGTACTTC. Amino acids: CASSLSSGRAEEQYF.

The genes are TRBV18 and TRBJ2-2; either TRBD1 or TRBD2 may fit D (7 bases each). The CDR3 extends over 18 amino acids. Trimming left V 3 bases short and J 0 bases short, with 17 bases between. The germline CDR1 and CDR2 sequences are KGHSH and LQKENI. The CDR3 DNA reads TGTGCCAGCTCACCGCAGACAGGGAGGGACGCGAACACCGGGGAGCTGTTTTTT. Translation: CASSPQTGRDANTGELFF. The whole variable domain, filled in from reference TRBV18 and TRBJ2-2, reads NAGVMQNPRHLVRRRGQEARLRCSPMKGHSHVYWYRQLPEEGLKFMVYLQKENIIDESGMPKERFSAEFPKEGPSILRIQQVVRGDSAAYFCASSPQTGRDANTGELFFGEGSRLTVL.

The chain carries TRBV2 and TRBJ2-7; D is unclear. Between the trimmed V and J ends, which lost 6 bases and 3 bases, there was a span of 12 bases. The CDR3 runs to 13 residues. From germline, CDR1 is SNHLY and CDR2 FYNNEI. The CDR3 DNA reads TGTGCCAGCAGCCCCAGGAAAAACTACGAGCAGTACTTC. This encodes CASSPRKNYEQYF.

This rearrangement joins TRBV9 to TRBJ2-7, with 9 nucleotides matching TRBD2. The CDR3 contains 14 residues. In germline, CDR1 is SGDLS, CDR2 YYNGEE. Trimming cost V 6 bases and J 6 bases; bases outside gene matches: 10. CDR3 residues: CASNLAGDGSEQYF. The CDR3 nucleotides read TGTGCCAGCAACTTAGCGGGAGACGGCAGCGAGCAGTACTTC.

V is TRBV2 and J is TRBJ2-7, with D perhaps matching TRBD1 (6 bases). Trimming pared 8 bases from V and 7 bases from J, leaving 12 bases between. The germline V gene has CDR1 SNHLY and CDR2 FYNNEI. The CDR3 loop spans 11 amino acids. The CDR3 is CASLRGGEQYF. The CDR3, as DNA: TGTGCCAGCCTCAGGGGTGGGGAGCAGTACTTC. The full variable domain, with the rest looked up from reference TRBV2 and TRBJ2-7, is EPEVTQTPSHQVTQMGQEVILRCVPISNHLYFYWYRQILGQKVEFLVSFYNNEISEKSEIFDDQFSVERPDGSNFTLKIRSTKLEDSAMYFCASLRGGEQYFGPGTRLTVT.

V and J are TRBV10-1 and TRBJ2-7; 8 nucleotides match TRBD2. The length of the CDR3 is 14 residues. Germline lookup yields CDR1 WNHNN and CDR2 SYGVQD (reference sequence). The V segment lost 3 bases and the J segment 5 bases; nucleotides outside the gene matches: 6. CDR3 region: CASSDGRAVDEQYF. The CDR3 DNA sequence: TGCGCCAGCAGTGACGGGAGGGCCGTCGACGAGCAGTACTTC.

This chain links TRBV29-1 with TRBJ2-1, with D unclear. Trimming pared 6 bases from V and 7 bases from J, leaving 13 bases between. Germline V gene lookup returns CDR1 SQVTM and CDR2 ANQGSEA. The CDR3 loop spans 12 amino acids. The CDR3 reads CSVETLRNEQFF. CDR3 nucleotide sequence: TGCAGCGTCGAGACCCTACGGAATGAGCAGTTCTTC.

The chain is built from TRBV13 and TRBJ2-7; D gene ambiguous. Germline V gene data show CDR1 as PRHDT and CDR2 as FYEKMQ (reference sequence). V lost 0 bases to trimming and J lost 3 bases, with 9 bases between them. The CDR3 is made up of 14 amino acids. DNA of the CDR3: TGTGCCAGCAGCTTAGGTACCCGGCTCTACGAGCAGTACTTC. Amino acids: CASSLGTRLYEQYF.

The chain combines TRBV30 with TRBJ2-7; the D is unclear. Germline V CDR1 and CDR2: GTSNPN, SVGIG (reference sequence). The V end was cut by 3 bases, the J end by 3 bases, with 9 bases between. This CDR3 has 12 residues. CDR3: CAWSDNSYEQYF. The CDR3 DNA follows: TGTGCCTGGAGCGATAACAGCTACGAGCAGTACTTC.

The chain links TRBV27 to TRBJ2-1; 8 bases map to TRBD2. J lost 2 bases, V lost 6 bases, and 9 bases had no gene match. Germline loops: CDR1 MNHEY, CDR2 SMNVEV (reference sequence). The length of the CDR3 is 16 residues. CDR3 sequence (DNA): TGTGCCAGCAGCCCCTCAGCGGGAGAAGCCTACAATGAGCAGTTCTTC. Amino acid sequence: CASSPSAGEAYNEQFF.

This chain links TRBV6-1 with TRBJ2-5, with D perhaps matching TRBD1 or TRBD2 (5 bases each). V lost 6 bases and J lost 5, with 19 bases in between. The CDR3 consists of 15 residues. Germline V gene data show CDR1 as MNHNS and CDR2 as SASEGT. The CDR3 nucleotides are TGTGCCAGCAGGACCGGGACCCGCGACGCGGAGACCCAGTACTTC. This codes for CASRTGTRDAETQYF.

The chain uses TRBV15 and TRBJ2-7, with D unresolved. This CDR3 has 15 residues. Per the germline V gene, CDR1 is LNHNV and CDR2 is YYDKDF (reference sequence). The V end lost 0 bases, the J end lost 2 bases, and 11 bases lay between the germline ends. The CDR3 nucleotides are TGTGCCACCAGCAGAGATCTGAGCGCCGCCTACGAGCAGTACTTC. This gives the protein CATSRDLSAAYEQYF.

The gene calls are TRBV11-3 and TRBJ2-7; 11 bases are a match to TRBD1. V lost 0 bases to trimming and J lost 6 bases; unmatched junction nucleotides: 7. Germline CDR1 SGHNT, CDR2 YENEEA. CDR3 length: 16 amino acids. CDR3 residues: CASSLDEGQGAGEQYF. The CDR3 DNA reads TGTGCCAGCAGCTTAGATGAAGGACAGGGGGCTGGCGAGCAGTACTTC.

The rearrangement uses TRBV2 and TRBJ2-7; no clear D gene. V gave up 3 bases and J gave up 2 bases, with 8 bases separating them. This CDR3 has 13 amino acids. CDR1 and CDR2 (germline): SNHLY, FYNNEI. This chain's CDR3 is CASSDPRTYEQYF. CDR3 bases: TGTGCCAGCAGTGATCCTCGGACCTACGAGCAGTACTTC.

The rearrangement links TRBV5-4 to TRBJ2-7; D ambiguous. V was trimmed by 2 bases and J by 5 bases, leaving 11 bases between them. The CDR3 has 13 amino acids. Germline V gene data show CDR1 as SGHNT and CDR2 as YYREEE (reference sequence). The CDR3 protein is CASSFRGIDEQYF. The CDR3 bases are TGTGCCAGCAGCTTCCGAGGTATCGACGAGCAGTACTTC.

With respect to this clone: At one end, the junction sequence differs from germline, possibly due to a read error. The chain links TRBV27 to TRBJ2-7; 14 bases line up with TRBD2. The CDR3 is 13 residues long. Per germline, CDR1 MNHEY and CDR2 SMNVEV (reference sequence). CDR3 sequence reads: CASSHGTSGSIRF. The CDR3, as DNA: TGTGCCAGCAGTCACGGGACTAGCGGGAGCATACGATTC.